This TCR beta chain appears in the sequencing data of a study of vaccination effects on CD4 cells after COVID-19. Sequencing was performed with immunoSEQ multiplex PCR; in TCRdb, only in-frame clones are kept and a portion is missing. The sample consists of tens of thousands of clones, roughly 67% of them appearing once. Viral peptide pool expansion of antigen-specific CD4+ T cells preceded sequencing in the ViraFEST assay. The culture ran for roughly ten days before CD4+ T cells were isolated. Participants were given two doses of BNT162b2 or mRNA-1273 vaccine. Notes on this clone: Its specificity is not known. A read error may account for a junction end that differs from germline.

Regarding the study as a whole: Marked clonal contraction of both clone types appeared late after vaccination.

From germline, CDR1 is MNHNS and CDR2 SASEGT. This CDR3 region has 16 residues. The receptor was derived from a human donor who received a COVID-19 vaccine. The gene calls are TRBV6-1 and TRBJ2-7; 15 bases are a match to TRBD2. The sequencing here drew on CD4+ T cells from PBMCs cultured with SARS-CoV-2 spike peptides, taken after COVID-19 vaccination. The CDR3 spells CASREGTSGGPYEQYF. The CDR3 nucleotides read TGTGCCAGCAGGGAAGGGACTAGCGGGGGGCCCTACGAGCAGTACTTC.